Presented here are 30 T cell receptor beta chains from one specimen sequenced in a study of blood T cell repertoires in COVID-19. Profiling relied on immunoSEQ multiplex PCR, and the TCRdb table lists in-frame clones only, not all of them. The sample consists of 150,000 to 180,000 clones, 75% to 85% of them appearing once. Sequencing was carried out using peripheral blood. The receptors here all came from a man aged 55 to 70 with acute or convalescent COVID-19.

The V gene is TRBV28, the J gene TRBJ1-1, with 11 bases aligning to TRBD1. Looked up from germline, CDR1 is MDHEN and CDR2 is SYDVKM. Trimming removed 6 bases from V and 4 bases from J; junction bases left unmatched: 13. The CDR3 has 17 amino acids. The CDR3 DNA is TGTGCCAGCAGCCCCCGAAAGTCCGGGACAGGGGGCACTGAAGCTTTCTTT. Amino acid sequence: CASSPRKSGTGGTEAFF.

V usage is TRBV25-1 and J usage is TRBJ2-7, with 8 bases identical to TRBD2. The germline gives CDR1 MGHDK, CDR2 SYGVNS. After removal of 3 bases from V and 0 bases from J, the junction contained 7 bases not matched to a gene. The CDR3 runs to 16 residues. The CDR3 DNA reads TGTGCCAGCAGTGACCGTACTAGCGGCAGCTCCTACGAGCAGTACTTC. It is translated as CASSDRTSGSSYEQYF.

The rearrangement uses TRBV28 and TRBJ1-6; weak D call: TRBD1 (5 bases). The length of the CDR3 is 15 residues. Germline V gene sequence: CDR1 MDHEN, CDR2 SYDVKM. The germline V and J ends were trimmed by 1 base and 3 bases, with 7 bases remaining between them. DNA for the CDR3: TGTGCCAGCAGTTTATTGGGGGGCTATAATTCACCCCTCCACTTT. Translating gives CASSLLGGYNSPLHF.

DNA for the CDR3: TGTGCCAGCAGCCCCCTTTGGCAGGGCGGCTACGAGCAGTACTTC. Its protein product is CASSPLWQGGYEQYF. J is TRBJ2-7 and V is TRBV11-2; D possibly corresponds to TRBD1 (5 bases). Trimming left V 5 bases short and J 3 bases short, with 17 bases between. In germline, CDR1 is SGHAT, CDR2 FQNNGV. CDR3 length: 15 amino acids.

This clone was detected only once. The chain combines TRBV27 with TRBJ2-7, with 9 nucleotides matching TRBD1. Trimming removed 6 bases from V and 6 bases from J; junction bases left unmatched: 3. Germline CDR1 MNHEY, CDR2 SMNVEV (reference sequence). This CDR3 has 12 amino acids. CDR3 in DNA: TGTGCCAGCAGGACAGGGGGTGGCGAGCAGTACTTC. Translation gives CASRTGGGEQYF.

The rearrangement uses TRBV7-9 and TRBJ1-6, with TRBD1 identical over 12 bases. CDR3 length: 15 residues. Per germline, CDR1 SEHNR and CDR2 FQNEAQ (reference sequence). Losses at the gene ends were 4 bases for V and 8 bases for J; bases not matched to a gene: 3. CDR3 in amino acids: CASSSGQGADSPLHF. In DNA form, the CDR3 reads TGTGCCAGCAGCTCGGGACAGGGGGCCGATTCACCCCTCCACTTT.

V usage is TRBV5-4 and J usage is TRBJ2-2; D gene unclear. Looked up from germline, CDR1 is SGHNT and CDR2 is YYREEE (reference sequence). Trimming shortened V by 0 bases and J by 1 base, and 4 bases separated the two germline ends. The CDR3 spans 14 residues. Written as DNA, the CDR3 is TGTGCCAGCAGCTTGGCCCTGAACACCGGGGAGCTGTTTTTT. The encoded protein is CASSLALNTGELFF.

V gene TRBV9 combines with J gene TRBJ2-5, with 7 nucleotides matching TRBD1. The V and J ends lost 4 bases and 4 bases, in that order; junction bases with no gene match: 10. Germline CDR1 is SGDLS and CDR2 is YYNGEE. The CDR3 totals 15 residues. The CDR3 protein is CASSKEVTGRETQYF. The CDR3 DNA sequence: TGTGCCAGCAGCAAAGAGGTGACAGGGAGAGAGACCCAGTACTTC.

The CDR3 protein is CASSESSPVVDTQYF. CDR3 sequence (DNA): TGTGCCAGCAGTGAATCGAGTCCGGTGGTTGATACGCAGTATTTT. This chain uses TRBV2 with TRBJ2-3, with D unclear. The CDR3 contains 15 residues. V dropped 2 bases and J dropped 6 bases, with 15 bases sitting between them. Germline V lookup: CDR1 SNHLY, CDR2 FYNNEI.

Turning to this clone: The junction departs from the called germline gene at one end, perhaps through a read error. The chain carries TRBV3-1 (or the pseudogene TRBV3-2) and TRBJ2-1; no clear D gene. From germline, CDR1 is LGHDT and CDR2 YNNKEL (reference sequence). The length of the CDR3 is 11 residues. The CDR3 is CASSRTGEEFF. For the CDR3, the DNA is TGTGCCAGCAGCCGTACGGGTGAGGAGTTCTTC.

As DNA, the CDR3 is TGTGCCAGCTTCTGGACACCCGGGTGGGCAGATACGCAGTATTTT. It codes for CASFWTPGWADTQYF. V gene TRBV7-3 combines with J gene TRBJ2-3; weak D call: TRBD1 (5 bases). CDR1 and CDR2 (germline): SGHTA, FQGTGA. The CDR3 contains 15 residues. Trimming removed 8 bases from V and 4 bases from J, with 19 bases in between.

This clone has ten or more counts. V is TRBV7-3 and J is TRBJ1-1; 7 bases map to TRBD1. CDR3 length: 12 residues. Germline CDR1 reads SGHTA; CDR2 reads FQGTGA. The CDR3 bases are TGTGGATTCCGGGACAGAGGCACTGAAGCTTTCTTT. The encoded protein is CGFRDRGTEAFF.

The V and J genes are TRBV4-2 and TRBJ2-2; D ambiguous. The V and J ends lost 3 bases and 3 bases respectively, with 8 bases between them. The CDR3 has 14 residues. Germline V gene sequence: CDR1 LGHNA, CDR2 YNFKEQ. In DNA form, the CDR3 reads TGTGCCAGCAGCCAGACTCCCTACACCGGGGAGCTGTTTTTT. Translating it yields CASSQTPYTGELFF.

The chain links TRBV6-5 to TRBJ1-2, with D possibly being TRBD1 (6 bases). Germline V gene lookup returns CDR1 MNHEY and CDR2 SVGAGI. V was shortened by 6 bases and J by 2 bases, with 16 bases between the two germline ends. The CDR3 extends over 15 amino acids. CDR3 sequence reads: CASRDPDSANYGYTF. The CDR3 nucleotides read TGTGCCAGCAGGGACCCGGACAGTGCGAACTATGGCTACACCTTC.

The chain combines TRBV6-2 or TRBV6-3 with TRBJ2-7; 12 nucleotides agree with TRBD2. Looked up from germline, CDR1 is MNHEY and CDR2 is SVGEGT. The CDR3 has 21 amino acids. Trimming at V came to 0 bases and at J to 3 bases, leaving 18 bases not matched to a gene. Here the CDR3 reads CASSYSVVDPLGLAGHYEQYF. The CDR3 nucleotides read TGTGCCAGCAGTTACTCGGTTGTGGATCCACTCGGACTAGCGGGACACTACGAGCAGTACTTC.

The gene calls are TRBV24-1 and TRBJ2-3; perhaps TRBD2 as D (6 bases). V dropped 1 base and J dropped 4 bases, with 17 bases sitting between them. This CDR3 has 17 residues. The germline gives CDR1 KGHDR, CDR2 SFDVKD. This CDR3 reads CATSDFKTSLRPDTQYF. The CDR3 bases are TGTGCCACCAGTGATTTTAAGACTAGTTTGCGGCCAGATACGCAGTATTTT.

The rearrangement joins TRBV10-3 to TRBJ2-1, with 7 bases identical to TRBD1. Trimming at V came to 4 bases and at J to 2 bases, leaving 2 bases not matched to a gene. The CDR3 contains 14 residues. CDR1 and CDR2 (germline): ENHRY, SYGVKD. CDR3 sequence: CAISGGGAYNEQFF. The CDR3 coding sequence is TGTGCCATCAGTGGAGGGGGCGCCTACAATGAGCAGTTCTTC.

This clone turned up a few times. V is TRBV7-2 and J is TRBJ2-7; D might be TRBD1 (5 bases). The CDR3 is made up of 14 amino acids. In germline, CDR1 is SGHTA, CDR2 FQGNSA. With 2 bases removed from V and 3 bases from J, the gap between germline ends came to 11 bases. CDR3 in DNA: TGTGCCAGCAGCTTAACCAGGGTCGACTACGAGCAGTACTTC. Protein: CASSLTRVDYEQYF.

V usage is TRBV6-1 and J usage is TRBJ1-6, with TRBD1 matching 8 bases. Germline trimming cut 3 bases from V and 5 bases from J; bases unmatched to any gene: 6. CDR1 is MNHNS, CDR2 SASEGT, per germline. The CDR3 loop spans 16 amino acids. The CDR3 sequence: CASSERPGQDNSPLHF. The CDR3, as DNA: TGTGCCAGCAGTGAGAGACCGGGACAGGATAATTCACCCCTCCACTTT.

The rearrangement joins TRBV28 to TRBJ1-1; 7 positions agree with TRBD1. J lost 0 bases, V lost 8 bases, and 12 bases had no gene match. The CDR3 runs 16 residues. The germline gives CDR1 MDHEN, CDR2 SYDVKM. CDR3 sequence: CASRSGGDRVNTEAFF. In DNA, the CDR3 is TGTGCCAGCCGAAGCGGGGGCGACAGGGTGAACACTGAAGCTTTCTTT.

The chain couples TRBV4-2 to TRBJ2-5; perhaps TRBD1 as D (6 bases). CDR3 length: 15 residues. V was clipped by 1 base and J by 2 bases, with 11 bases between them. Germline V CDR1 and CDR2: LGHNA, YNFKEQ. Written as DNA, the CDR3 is TGTGCCAGCAGCCAAGTGGCTGGACAGCAAGAGACCCAGTACTTC. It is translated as CASSQVAGQQETQYF.

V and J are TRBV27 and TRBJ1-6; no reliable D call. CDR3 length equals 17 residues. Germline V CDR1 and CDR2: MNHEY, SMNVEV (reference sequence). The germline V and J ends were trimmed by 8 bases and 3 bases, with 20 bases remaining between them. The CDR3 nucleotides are TGTGCCAGCCTTCCCCGTCGATCAAGCCTCTATAATTCACCCCTCCACTTT. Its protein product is CASLPRRSSLYNSPLHF.

The chain's CDR3 is CASSLAPGTDTQYF. CDR3 DNA sequence: TGCGCCAGCAGCTTGGCCCCGGGAACAGATACGCAGTATTTT. The chain employs TRBV5-1 and TRBJ2-3, with D maybe TRBD2 (5 bases). Germline-derived CDR1 and CDR2 are SGHRS and YFSETQ. This CDR3 has 14 residues. Trimming pared 0 bases from V and 3 bases from J, leaving 8 bases between. The full variable domain, rest sourced from reference TRBV5-1 and TRBJ2-3, is KAGVTQTPRYLIKTRGQQVTLSCSPISGHRSVSWYQQTPGQGLQFLFEYFSETQRNKGNFPGRFSGRQFSNSRSEMNVSTLELGDSALYLCASSLAPGTDTQYFGPGTRLTVL.

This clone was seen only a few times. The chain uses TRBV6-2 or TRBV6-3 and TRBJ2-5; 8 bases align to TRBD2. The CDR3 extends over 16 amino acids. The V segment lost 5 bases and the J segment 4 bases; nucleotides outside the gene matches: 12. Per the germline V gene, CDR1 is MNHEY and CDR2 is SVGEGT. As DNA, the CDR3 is TGTGCCAGCAGTACCACCGGGACTAGTCAACCAGAGACCCAGTACTTC. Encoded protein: CASSTTGTSQPETQYF.

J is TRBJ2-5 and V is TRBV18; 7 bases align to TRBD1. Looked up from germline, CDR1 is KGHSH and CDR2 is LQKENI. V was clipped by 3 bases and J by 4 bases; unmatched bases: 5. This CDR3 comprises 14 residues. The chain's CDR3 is CASSPGQWGETQYF. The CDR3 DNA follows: TGTGCCAGCTCACCGGGACAGTGGGGAGAGACCCAGTACTTC.

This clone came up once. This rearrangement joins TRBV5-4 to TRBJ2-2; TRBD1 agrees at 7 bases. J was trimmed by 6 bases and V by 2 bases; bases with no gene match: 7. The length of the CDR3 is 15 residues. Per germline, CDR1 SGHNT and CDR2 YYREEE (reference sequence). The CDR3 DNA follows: TGTGCCAGCAGCTTTAGGGACAGAAAAGCCGGGGAGCTGTTTTTT. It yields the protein CASSFRDRKAGELFF.

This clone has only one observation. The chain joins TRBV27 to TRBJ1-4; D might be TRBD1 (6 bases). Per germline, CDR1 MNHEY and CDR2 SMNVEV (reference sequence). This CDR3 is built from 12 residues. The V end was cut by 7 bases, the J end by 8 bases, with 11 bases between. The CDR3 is CASKTGYEKLFF. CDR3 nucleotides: TGTGCCAGCAAGACAGGCTACGAAAAACTGTTTTTT.

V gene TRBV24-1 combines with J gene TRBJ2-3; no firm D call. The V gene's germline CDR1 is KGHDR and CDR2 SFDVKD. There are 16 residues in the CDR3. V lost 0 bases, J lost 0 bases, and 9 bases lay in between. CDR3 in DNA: TGTGCCACCAGTGATTTGAAGGAAGCGAGCACAGATACGCAGTATTTT. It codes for CATSDLKEASTDTQYF.

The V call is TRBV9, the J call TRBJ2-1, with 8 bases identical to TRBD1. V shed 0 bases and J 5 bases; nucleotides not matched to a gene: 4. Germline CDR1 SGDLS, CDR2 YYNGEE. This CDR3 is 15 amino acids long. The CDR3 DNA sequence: TGTGCCAGCAGCGTAGCAGGGGGCCCAAACAATGAGCAGTTCTTC. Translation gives CASSVAGGPNNEQFF.

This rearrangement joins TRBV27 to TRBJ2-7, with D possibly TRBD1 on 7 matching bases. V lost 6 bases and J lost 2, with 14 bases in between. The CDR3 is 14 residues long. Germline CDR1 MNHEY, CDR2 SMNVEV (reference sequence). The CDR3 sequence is CASRRAGGPYEQYF. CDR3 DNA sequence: TGTGCCAGCAGGCGGGCAGGGGGGCCCTACGAGCAGTACTTC.